The clone carrying this TCR beta chain has just one count. The source of the sample is a study of metastatic and nonmetastatic thyroid tumors. At the level of the study: Repertoires from blood and tumor or nodule tissue of malignant and benign thyroid patients were compared.

From the PCR reads, TCRdb re-called clones with MiXCR. The sample records around 19,000 clones, 15% being singletons. Each patient went into thyroid surgery without having received any treatment. CDR1 is SGHAT, CDR2 FQDESV, per germline (reference sequence). The CDR3 totals 16 residues. The V end lost 3 bases, the J end lost 5 bases, and 20 bases lay between the germline ends. The sequenced sample was blood. The sequence derives from a female donor with papillary thyroid cancer or a benign thyroid nodule (not recorded which). Some clones in this sample may be carry-over from other donors' samples. V gene TRBV11-1 combines with J gene TRBJ2-7; D perhaps matches TRBD1 (6 bases). CDR3 DNA sequence: TGTGCCAGCAGCTTTTCCGGGACAATCGGTGGGGACGAGCAGTACTTC. Translated: CASSFSGTIGGDEQYF. Combining the CDR3 with reference TRBV11-1 and TRBJ2-7 gives the whole variable domain EAEVAQSPRYKITEKSQAVAFWCDPISGHATLYWYRQILGQGPELLVQFQDESVVDDSQLPKDRFSAERLKGVDSTLKIQPAELGDSAMYLCASSFSGTIGGDEQYFGPGTRLTVT.